A single sample is the source of the 10 T cell receptor beta chains below, sequenced in a study of beta chain features in type 1 diabetes. Study-level results: TCRB CDR3s were moderately but significantly shorter in Type 1 diabetes patients in all four CD4+ subsets.

Isolated RNA was reverse transcribed in full, so expressed TCRB transcripts were sequenced. Method: immunoSEQ multiplex PCR; TCRdb's copy keeps in-frame clones and lacks some. The sample records hundreds of thousands of clones, around an eighth being singletons. Their antigens are not known. What was sequenced was naive CD4+ T cells from blood. The receptors derive from a man aged 18 to 30 with type 1 diabetes.

CDR3 residues: CASSIGDGSYGYTF. The CDR3 DNA reads as TGTGCCAGTAGTATAGGTGACGGTTCCTATGGCTACACCTTC. The V gene is TRBV19, the J gene TRBJ1-2, with D unresolved. Trimming shortened V by 1 base and J by 4 bases, and 10 bases separated the two germline ends. Germline lookup yields CDR1 LNHDA and CDR2 SQIVND (reference sequence). The CDR3 contains 14 residues.

The chain couples TRBV5-1 to TRBJ2-3; 9 bases are a match to TRBD2. The CDR3 runs 14 residues. Germline CDR1 and CDR2: SGHRS and YFSETQ. Trimming cost V 4 bases and J 5 bases; bases outside gene matches: 5. Written as DNA, the CDR3 is TGCGCCAGCAGCCCCTTAGCGGGGGAAGATACGCAGTATTTT. Translation gives CASSPLAGEDTQYF.

This clone was seen a few times. The chain is built from TRBV12-5 and TRBJ2-7, with 7 bases lining up with TRBD1. In germline, CDR1 is LGHNT, CDR2 FRNRAP. The CDR3 runs to 13 residues. The V and J ends lost 5 bases and 4 bases, in that order; junction bases with no gene match: 5. CDR3 nucleotides: TGTGCTAGTGGTGGGACAGCACCGTACGAGCAGTACTTC. It yields the protein CASGGTAPYEQYF.

This clone occurred a few times. The CDR3 DNA sequence: TGCGCCAGCAGCTGGGCGGGCAATGAGCAGTTCTTC. Its protein product is CASSWAGNEQFF. The rearrangement joins TRBV5-1 to TRBJ2-1, with D possibly TRBD2 on 5 matching bases. The germline CDR1 and CDR2 sequences are SGHRS and YFSETQ. This CDR3 is built from 12 residues. Trimming took off 3 bases at V and 6 bases at J, with 7 bases between the two ends.

V is TRBV7-9 and J is TRBJ1-2; D is ambiguous. The CDR3 loop spans 12 amino acids. Trimming shortened V by 1 base and J by 9 bases, and 9 bases separated the two germline ends. Germline V CDR1 and CDR2: SEHNR, FQNEAQ (reference sequence). CDR3 sequence (DNA): TGTGCCAGCAGCTTAGAGCTTGGAAGCTACACCTTC. It encodes CASSLELGSYTF.

The gene calls are TRBV30 and TRBJ1-2, with TRBD1 as a possible D gene (5 bases). V lost 8 bases, J lost 8 bases, and 12 bases lay in between. The CDR3 covers 10 residues. Germline CDR1 reads GTSNPN; CDR2 reads SVGIG (reference sequence). CDR3 sequence reads: CAAKWDGYTF. The CDR3 DNA reads TGTGCCGCAAAATGGGACGGCTACACCTTC.

The rearrangement uses TRBV7-9 and TRBJ1-1, with D perhaps matching TRBD1 (5 bases). The germline CDR1 and CDR2 sequences are SEHNR and FQNEAQ (reference sequence). There are 17 residues in the CDR3. V was cut by 2 bases and J by 1 base, with 17 bases left in between. The CDR3 reads CASSLTKQDSWNTEAFF. In DNA, the CDR3 is TGTGCCAGCAGCTTAACGAAACAAGACAGCTGGAACACTGAAGCTTTCTTT.

The chain recombines TRBV5-1 with TRBJ2-1; D not resolved. The CDR3 has 12 residues. V lost 4 bases to trimming and J lost 7 bases, with 9 bases between them. Germline CDR1 reads SGHRS; CDR2 reads YFSETQ. In DNA form, the CDR3 reads TGCGCCAGCAGCGCCTATATGAATGAGCAGTTCTTC. Translating gives CASSAYMNEQFF.

The gene calls are TRBV25-1 and TRBJ2-1; no clear D. V was trimmed by 3 bases and J by 8 bases, leaving 11 bases between them. There are 13 residues in the CDR3. Germline CDR1 is MGHDK and CDR2 is SYGVNS. CDR3 coding DNA: TGTGCCAGCAGTGACAGCCCTAAAGATGAGCAGTTCTTC. Protein: CASSDSPKDEQFF.

This clone was counted a few times. V and J are TRBV2 and TRBJ1-4; possible D gene TRBD1, 5 bases. The V end was cut by 9 bases, the J end by 0 bases, with 14 bases between. CDR1 and CDR2 from the germline V gene are SNHLY and FYNNEI. The CDR3 contains 15 residues. The CDR3 here is CASSRAHSTNEKLFF. The CDR3 nucleotides are TGTGCCAGTAGCAGGGCCCATTCAACTAATGAAAAACTGTTTTTT.